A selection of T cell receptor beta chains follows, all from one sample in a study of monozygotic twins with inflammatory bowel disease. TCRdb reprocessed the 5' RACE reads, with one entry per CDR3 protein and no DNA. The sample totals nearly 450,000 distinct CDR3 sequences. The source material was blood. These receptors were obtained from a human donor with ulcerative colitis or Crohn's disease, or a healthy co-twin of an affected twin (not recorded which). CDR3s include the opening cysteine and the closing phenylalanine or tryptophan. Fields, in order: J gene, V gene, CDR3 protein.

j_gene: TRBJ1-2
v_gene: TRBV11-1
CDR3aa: CASSFGAGTGYNYGYTF

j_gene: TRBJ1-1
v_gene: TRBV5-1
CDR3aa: CASSSQGLRTNTEAFF

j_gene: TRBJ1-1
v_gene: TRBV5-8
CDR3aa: CASSLELGSGLNTEAFF

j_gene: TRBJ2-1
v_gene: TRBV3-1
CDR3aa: CASSQEAGGTYEQFF

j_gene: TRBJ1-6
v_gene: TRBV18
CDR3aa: CASSPKTQSSYNSPFHF

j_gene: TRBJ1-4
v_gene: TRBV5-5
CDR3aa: CASSYRTGSEKLFF

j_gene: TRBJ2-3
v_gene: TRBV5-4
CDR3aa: CASSYLTSGVTDTQYF

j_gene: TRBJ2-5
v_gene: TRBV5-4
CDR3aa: CASSFEGRASQETQYF

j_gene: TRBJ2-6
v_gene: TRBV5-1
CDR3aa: CASSRTGISSGANVLTF

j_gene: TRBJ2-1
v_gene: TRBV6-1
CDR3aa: CASSLGRGVNNEQFF

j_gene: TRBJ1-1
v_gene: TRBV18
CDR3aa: CASRELGEGTEAFF

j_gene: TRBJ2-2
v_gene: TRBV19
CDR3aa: CASRAPGQRNTGELFF

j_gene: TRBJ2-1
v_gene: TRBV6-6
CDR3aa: CATGGGFKDEQFF

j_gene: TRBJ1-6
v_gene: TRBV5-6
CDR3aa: CASSGSLNSPLHF

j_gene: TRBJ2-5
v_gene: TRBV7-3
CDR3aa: CASSLDRQETQYF

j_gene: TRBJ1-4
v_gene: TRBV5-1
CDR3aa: CASSLHGTDNEKLFF

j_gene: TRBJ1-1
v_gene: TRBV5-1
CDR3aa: CASSLALSNTEPFF

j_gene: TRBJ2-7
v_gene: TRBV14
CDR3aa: CASSLTSGKYEQYF

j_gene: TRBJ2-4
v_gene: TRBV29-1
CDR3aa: CSVESPDRVAKNIQYF

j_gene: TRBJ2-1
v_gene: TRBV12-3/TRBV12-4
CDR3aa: CASSWEGLSYNEQFF

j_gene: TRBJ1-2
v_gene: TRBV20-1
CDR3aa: CSVSGTNSYGYTF

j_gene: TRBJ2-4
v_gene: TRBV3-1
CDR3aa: CASSQTGGAKNIQYF

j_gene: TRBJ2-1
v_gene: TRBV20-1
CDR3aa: CSAPPSSYNEQFF

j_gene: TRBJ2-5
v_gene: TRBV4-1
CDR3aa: CASSQDFTSGETQYF

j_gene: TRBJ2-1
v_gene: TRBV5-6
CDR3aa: CASSSANEQFF

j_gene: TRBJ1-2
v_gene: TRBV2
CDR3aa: CASSASGNYGYTF

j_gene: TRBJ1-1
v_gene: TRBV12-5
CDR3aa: CASGTLGLRRAFF

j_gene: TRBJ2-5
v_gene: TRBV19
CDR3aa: CASSHPPRGGWETQYF

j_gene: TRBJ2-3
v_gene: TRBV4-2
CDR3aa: CASSQAPEGGTDTQYF

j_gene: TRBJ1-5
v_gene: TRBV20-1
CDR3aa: CSARDGTTNQPQHF

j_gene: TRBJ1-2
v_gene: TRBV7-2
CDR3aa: CASLATANYGYTF

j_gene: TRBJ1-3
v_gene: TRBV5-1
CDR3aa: CASSLGQKNTIYF

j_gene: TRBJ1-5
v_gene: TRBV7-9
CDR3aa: CASSQTGGNQPQHF

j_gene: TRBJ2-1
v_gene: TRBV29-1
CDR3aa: CSVGIAGGNEQFF

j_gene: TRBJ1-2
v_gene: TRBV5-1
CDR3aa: CASSLGSSWDYGYTF

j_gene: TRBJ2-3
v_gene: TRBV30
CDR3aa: CAWSTSGYTDTQYF

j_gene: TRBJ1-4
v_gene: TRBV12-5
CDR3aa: CASAPGEGNEKLFF

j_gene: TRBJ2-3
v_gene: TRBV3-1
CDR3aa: CASTYTGGRDTQYF

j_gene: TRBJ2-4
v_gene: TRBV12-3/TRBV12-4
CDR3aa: CASSFWQNIQYF

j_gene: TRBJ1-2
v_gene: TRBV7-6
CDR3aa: CASSFGGNYGYTF

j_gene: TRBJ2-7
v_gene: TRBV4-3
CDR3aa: CASSPGLAGGWSYEQYF

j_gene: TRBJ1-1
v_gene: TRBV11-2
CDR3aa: CASSRGMGLEAFF

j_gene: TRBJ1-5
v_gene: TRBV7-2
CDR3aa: CASSLAIQDQPQHF

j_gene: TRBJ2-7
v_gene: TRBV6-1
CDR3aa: CASREGLGAYEQYF

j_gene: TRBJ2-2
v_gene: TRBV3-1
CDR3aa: CASSLLGGKNTGELFF

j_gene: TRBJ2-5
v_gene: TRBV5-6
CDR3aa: CASSLDRGKETQYF

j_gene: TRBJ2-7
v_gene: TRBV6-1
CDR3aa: CASKGQRTLRAYEQYF

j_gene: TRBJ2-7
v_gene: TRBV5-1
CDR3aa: CASSLGGERYEQYF

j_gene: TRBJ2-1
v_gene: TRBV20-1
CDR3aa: CSVKSRGGEQFF

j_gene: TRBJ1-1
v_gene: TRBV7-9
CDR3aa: CASSFQEAAFF

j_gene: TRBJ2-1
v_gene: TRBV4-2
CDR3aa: CASSQDGTGPYNEQFF

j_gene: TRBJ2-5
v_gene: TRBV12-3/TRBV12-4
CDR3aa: CASSRGTRETQYF

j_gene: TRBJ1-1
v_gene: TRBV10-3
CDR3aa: CATGGTDLNTEAFF

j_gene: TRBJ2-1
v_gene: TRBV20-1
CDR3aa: CSAVGDFSYNEQFF

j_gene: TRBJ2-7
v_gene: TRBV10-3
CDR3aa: CAISGSLYEQYF